This entry lists 26 T cell receptor beta chains sequenced from one sample in a study of T-cell memory formation after mild COVID-19. TCRdb fed the 5' RACE reads into MiXCR, producing one record per CDR3 protein. The sample includes around 200,000 distinct CDR3 sequences, 15% to 20% of them seen just once. Sequenced material: PBMCs or a T cell subset sorted from them (not recorded which). The source of these receptors is a young man who had mild COVID-19 (a few samples of this study predate the infection). Cell type and time point are not known.

This clonotype was seen ten or more times. The chain couples TRBV7-2 to TRBJ2-5, with D possibly being TRBD2 (6 bases). Germline CDR1 SGHTA, CDR2 FQGNSA. With 5 bases removed from V and 1 base from J, the gap between germline ends came to 11 bases. The CDR3 is 14 amino acids. This CDR3 is CASSPGTFQETQYF. CDR3 DNA: TGTGCCAGCAGCCCCGGGACTTTCCAAGAGACCCAGTACTTC. Full variable domain (outside the CDR3, taken from reference TRBV7-2 and TRBJ2-5): GAGVSQSPSNKVTEKGKDVELRCDPISGHTALYWYRQSLGQGLEFLIYFQGNSAPDKSGLPSDRFSAERTGGSVSTLTIQRTQQEDSAVYLCASSPGTFQETQYFGPGTRLLVL.

The chain joins TRBV4-3 to TRBJ2-7, with 7 bases matching TRBD1. The CDR3 has 15 amino acids. In germline, CDR1 is LGHNA, CDR2 YSLEER. Trimming took 4 bases from V and 4 from J; bases not matched to a gene: 10. The CDR3 coding sequence is TGCGCCAGCAGCCCCGCCGTGGACAGGCCTTACGAGCAGTACGTC. Translated, it gives CASSPAVDRPYEQYV.

The chain couples TRBV14 to TRBJ1-2; unclear D gene. Germline CDR1 is SGHDN and CDR2 is FVKESK. V shed 0 bases and J shed 4 bases, with 6 bases lying between them. This CDR3 spans 13 amino acids. CDR3 nucleotides: TGTGCCAGCAGCCAAGATATGAGCTATGGCTACACCTTC. The encoded protein is CASSQDMSYGYTF.

The V call is TRBV4-3, the J call TRBJ2-2, with D uncertain. CDR3 length: 18 amino acids. CDR1 and CDR2 (germline): LGHNA, YSLEER. V was clipped by 5 bases and J by 2 bases, with 21 bases between them. The CDR3 loop is CASSIFLAAELNTGELFF. CDR3 DNA sequence: TGCGCCAGCAGCATTTTCTTGGCGGCAGAATTAAACACCGGGGAGCTGTTTTTT.

V is TRBV7-2 and J is TRBJ2-7; no reliable D call. CDR1 SGHTA and CDR2 FQGNSA come from the germline V gene. Trimming removed 5 bases at V and 0 bases at J, with 11 bases between. The CDR3 spans 14 residues. In DNA, the CDR3 is TGTGCCAGCAGCCAAGACGCGAGCTCCTACGAGCAGTACGTC. It is translated as CASSQDASSYEQYV.

This clonotype was picked up a small number of times. The chain recombines TRBV9 with TRBJ1-1; tentative D call: TRBD1 (6 bases). The CDR3 totals 14 residues. The V end was cut by 4 bases, the J end by 4 bases, with 14 bases between. Germline V gene lookup returns CDR1 SGDLS and CDR2 YYNGEE. The CDR3: CASSPTGLSTEAFF. In DNA form, the CDR3 reads TGTGCCAGCAGCCCAACAGGGTTGAGCACTGAAGCTTTCTTT.

This clonotype turned up a few times. The rearrangement uses TRBV5-1 and TRBJ1-2; D gene uncertain. The CDR3 has 15 residues. CDR1 and CDR2 (germline): SGHRS, YFSETQ. V was cut by 0 bases and J by 1 base, with 10 bases left in between. The DNA of the CDR3 is TGCGCCAGCAGCTTGGGGGCAGAGCTTAACTATGGCTACACCTTC. Translated, it gives CASSLGAELNYGYTF.

The sample holds many counts of this clonotype. This chain connects TRBV3-1 to TRBJ2-1; 8 bases map to TRBD1. Germline CDR1 LGHDT, CDR2 YNNKEL (reference sequence). Trimming cost V 1 base and J 5 bases; bases outside gene matches: 10. The CDR3 has 17 amino acids. For the CDR3, the DNA is TGTGCCAGCAGCCAAGGCATGGGACAGGCTACCGACAATGAGCAGTTCTTC. This codes for CASSQGMGQATDNEQFF.

This chain connects TRBV24-1 to TRBJ2-3; TRBD2 matches at 7 bases. Germline V gene data show CDR1 as KGHDR and CDR2 as SFDVKD. The V and J ends lost 0 bases and 1 base, in that order; junction bases with no gene match: 0. The CDR3 is made up of 15 amino acids. The CDR3 bases are TGTGCCACCAGTGATTTGCGGGGGGGCACAGATACGCAGTATTTT. Its translation is CATSDLRGGTDTQYF.

The chain links TRBV4-1 to TRBJ1-4; 7 bases are shared with TRBD1. Germline CDR1 is MGHRA and CDR2 is YSYEKL. The CDR3 spans 14 residues. Losses at the gene ends were 4 bases for V and 8 bases for J; bases not matched to a gene: 7. CDR3 in DNA: TGCGCCAGCAGCCGAGGACAGGTTGGGGAAAAACTGTTTTTT. Residues: CASSRGQVGEKLFF.

In DNA, the CDR3 is TGCGCCAGCAGCTCCAACTACGGGACGGGCTATGGCTACACCTTC. It translates to CASSSNYGTGYGYTF. V gene TRBV5-1 combines with J gene TRBJ1-2; tentative D call: TRBD1 (5 bases). Germline CDR1 and CDR2: SGHRS and YFSETQ. There are 15 residues in the CDR3. Between the trimmed V and J ends, which lost 3 bases and 4 bases, there was a span of 16 bases. Supplemented by reference TRBV5-1 and TRBJ1-2, the full variable domain reads KAGVTQTPRYLIKTRGQQVTLSCSPISGHRSVSWYQQTPGQGLQFLFEYFSETQRNKGNFPGRFSGRQFSNSRSEMNVSTLELGDSALYLCASSSNYGTGYGYTFGSGTRLTVV.

The V gene is TRBV5-1, the J gene TRBJ1-4; TRBD1 agrees at 9 bases. Germline CDR1 is SGHRS and CDR2 is YFSETQ. The CDR3 extends over 14 amino acids. Trimming took 7 bases from V and 8 from J; bases not matched to a gene: 9. The CDR3, as DNA: TGCGCCAGCGGAGGGACAGGGTTTGGAGAAAAACTGTTTTTT. Translated: CASGGTGFGEKLFF. The full variable domain, with the rest looked up from reference TRBV5-1 and TRBJ1-4, is KAGVTQTPRYLIKTRGQQVTLSCSPISGHRSVSWYQQTPGQGLQFLFEYFSETQRNKGNFPGRFSGRQFSNSRSEMNVSTLELGDSALYLCASGGTGFGEKLFFGSGTQLSVL.

This clonotype was recorded a few times. This rearrangement joins TRBV5-1 to TRBJ2-3; weak D call: TRBD2 (7 bases). There are 14 residues in the CDR3. Germline V gene sequence: CDR1 SGHRS, CDR2 YFSETQ. Deletions cut 6 bases from V and 0 bases from J, with 11 bases between. The CDR3 sequence: CASNGGPSTDTQYF. For the CDR3, the DNA is TGCGCCAGCAACGGGGGGCCAAGCACAGATACGCAGTATTTT.

This chain connects TRBV3-2 to TRBJ1-6. TRBV3-2 is designated a pseudogene. The length of the CDR3 is 12 residues. The DNA of the CDR3 is TGTGCCAGCAGCCAAGGGATGCAGGAGGTCCACTTT. It translates to CASSQGMQEVHF.

As to this clonotype: A read error may be the cause here, since a much bigger clone is one base away. The chain employs TRBV7-2 and TRBJ1-1, with D maybe TRBD1 (6 bases). The CDR3 has 14 amino acids. V was trimmed by 4 bases and J by 11 bases, leaving 20 bases between them. Per germline, CDR1 SGHTA and CDR2 FQGNSA. The CDR3 sequence is CASSCTTGSGLAFF. The CDR3 DNA reads as TGTGCCAGCAGCTGTACCACAGGGAGTGGACTGGCTTTCTTT.

The chain recombines TRBV28 with TRBJ1-1; 10 nucleotides line up with TRBD1. J was trimmed by 6 bases and V by 4 bases; bases with no gene match: 14. The CDR3 spans 17 residues. Germline CDR1 reads MDHEN; CDR2 reads SYDVKM. The CDR3: CASSSPHGTGESPEAFF. The DNA for the CDR3 is TGTGCCAGCAGTTCCCCTCATGGGACAGGGGAGTCCCCTGAAGCTTTCTTT. The full variable domain, with the rest looked up from reference TRBV28 and TRBJ1-1, is DVKVTQSSRYLVKRTGEKVFLECVQDMDHENMFWYRQDPGLGLRLIYFSYDVKMKEKGDIPEGYSVSREKKERFSLILESASTNQTSMYLCASSSPHGTGESPEAFFGQGTRLTVV.

By sample fraction, this clonotype is medium-sized. V gene TRBV12-3 or TRBV12-4 combines with J gene TRBJ2-5, with D unresolved. This CDR3 has 14 residues. The V and J ends lost 3 bases and 0 bases respectively, with 8 bases between them. The CDR3 reads CASSFSEYQETQYF. The CDR3 region has the DNA TGTGCCAGCAGTTTCAGCGAGTACCAAGAGACCCAGTACTTC.

The CDR3 DNA is TGTGCCAGCAGCTTAATGGAGAACACTGAAGCTTTCTTT. Amino acid sequence: CASSLMENTEAFF. The rearrangement uses TRBV7-2 and TRBJ1-1, with D uncertain. CDR1 SGHTA and CDR2 FQGNSA come from the germline V gene. The length of the CDR3 is 13 residues. Trimming shortened V by 2 bases and J by 1 base, and 5 bases separated the two germline ends. Based on the CDR3 plus reference TRBV7-2 and TRBJ1-1, the full variable domain is GAGVSQSPSNKVTEKGKDVELRCDPISGHTALYWYRQSLGQGLEFLIYFQGNSAPDKSGLPSDRFSAERTGGSVSTLTIQRTQQEDSAVYLCASSLMENTEAFFGQGTRLTVV.

V gene TRBV7-9 combines with J gene TRBJ1-3; TRBD1 is a possible D gene (5 bases). V dropped 4 bases and J dropped 0 bases, with 16 bases sitting between them. The CDR3 runs to 17 residues. Germline CDR1 is SEHNR and CDR2 is FQNEAQ (reference sequence). This CDR3 reads CASSSPGRTGSGNTIYF. The CDR3 DNA is TGTGCCAGCAGCTCACCAGGGAGAACAGGCTCTGGAAACACCATATATTTT. Variable domain in full (rest from reference TRBV7-9 and TRBJ1-3): DTGVSQNPRHKITKRGQNVTFRCDPISEHNRLYWYRQTLGQGPEFLTYFQNEAQLEKSRLLSDRFSAERPKGSFSTLEIQRTEQGDSAMYLCASSSPGRTGSGNTIYFGEGSWLTVV.

In this sample, this clonotype turned up a few times. This sequence joins TRBV12-3 or TRBV12-4 and TRBJ2-1; TRBD2 agrees at 13 bases. J was trimmed by 8 bases and V by 6 bases; bases with no gene match: 7. This CDR3 has 15 residues. The CDR3 sequence is CASSPTSGGAHEQFF. The CDR3 bases are TGTGCCAGCAGCCCTACTAGCGGGGGGGCTCATGAGCAGTTCTTC.

This clonotype has only a few counts. V gene TRBV12-3 or TRBV12-4 combines with J gene TRBJ2-7; TRBD1 agrees at 10 bases. The length of the CDR3 is 14 residues. Trimming cost V 5 bases and J 5 bases; bases outside gene matches: 6. In nucleotides, the CDR3 is TGTGCCAGCAGTCCCCGGGACAGGGGACACGAGCAGTACTTC. Translating gives CASSPRDRGHEQYF.

This chain links TRBV6-5 with TRBJ2-7; 8 nucleotides line up with TRBD1. The germline V gene encodes CDR1 MNHEY and CDR2 SVGAGI. The CDR3 consists of 13 residues. V lost 6 bases to trimming and J lost 2 bases; unmatched junction nucleotides: 3. The CDR3 nucleotides read TGTGCCAGCAGAGAGACAGGGGCCTACGAGCAGTACTTC. Its translation: CASRETGAYEQYF.

This clonotype was recorded a few times. This chain uses TRBV7-3 with TRBJ2-2; tentative D call: TRBD2 (5 bases). With 5 bases removed from V and 4 bases from J, the gap between germline ends came to 11 bases. The V gene's germline CDR1 is SGHTA and CDR2 FQGTGA. This CDR3 is built from 14 residues. The CDR3 reads CASSPGLVTGELFF. CDR3 nucleotide sequence: TGTGCCAGCAGCCCCGGACTTGTCACCGGGGAGCTGTTTTTT.

This clonotype was observed a few times. The chain joins TRBV18 to TRBJ2-6; D is ambiguous. The CDR3 runs to 15 residues. Germline V gene sequence: CDR1 KGHSH, CDR2 LQKENI. V shed 3 bases and J shed 0 bases, with 6 bases lying between them. CDR3 coding DNA: TGTGCCAGCTCACCGCCCCGCTCTGGGGCCAACGTCCTGACTTTC. It is translated as CASSPPRSGANVLTF.

This clonotype was seen a handful of times. This chain uses TRBV5-1 with TRBJ2-7, with TRBD2 as a possible D gene (5 bases). Germline V CDR1 and CDR2: SGHRS, YFSETQ. Trimming removed 0 bases from V and 5 bases from J, with 9 bases in between. This CDR3 comprises 13 residues. The CDR3 spells CASSLGGQNEQYF. In DNA form, the CDR3 reads TGCGCCAGCAGCTTGGGAGGGCAGAACGAGCAGTACTTC.

V usage is TRBV7-9 and J usage is TRBJ1-2; D unresolved. With 0 bases removed from V and 4 bases from J, the gap between germline ends came to 9 bases. The CDR3 totals 14 residues. CDR1 SEHNR and CDR2 FQNEAQ come from the germline V gene (reference sequence). CDR3 loop: CASSLAGDAYGYTF. The CDR3, as DNA: TGTGCCAGCAGCTTAGCTGGGGATGCCTATGGCTACACCTTC. The whole variable domain, remainder taken from reference TRBV7-9 and TRBJ1-2, is DTGVSQNPRHKITKRGQNVTFRCDPISEHNRLYWYRQTLGQGPEFLTYFQNEAQLEKSRLLSDRFSAERPKGSFSTLEIQRTEQGDSAMYLCASSLAGDAYGYTFGSGTRLTVV.